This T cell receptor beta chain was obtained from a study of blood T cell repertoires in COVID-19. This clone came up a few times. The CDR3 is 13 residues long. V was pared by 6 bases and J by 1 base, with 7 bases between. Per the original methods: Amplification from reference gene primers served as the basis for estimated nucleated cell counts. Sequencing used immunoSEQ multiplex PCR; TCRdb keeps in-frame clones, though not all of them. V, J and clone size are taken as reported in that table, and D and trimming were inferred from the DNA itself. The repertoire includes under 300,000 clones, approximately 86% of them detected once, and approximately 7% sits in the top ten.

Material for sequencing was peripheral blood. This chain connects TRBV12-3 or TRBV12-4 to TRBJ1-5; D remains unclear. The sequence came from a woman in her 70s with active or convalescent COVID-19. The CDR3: CASSGRSNQPQHF. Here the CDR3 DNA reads TGTGCCAGCAGCGGTCGGAGCAATCAGCCCCAGCATTTT.